The 31 T cell receptor beta chains below come from one sample, sequenced in a study of blood T cell repertoires in COVID-19. Clones were sequenced by immunoSEQ multiplex PCR, and TCRdb holds only the in-frame ones, with some missing. The table lists roughly 120,000 clones, approximately 90% of them singletons. The sample was peripheral blood. These TCRs come from a woman in her fifties or sixties with acute or convalescent COVID-19.

The rearrangement links TRBV6-2 or TRBV6-3 to TRBJ2-6; a weak D match, TRBD1 (6 bases). The CDR3 sequence is 16 residues long. V gave up 2 bases and J gave up 1 base, with 9 bases separating them. Looked up from germline, CDR1 is MNHEY and CDR2 is SVGEGT. CDR3 loop: CASSYRTGSGANVLTF. The DNA of the CDR3 is TGTGCCAGCAGTTACCGAACAGGGTCTGGGGCCAACGTCCTGACTTTC.

The chain carries TRBV9 and TRBJ1-1; tentatively, D is TRBD1 (5 bases). The V gene's germline CDR1 is SGDLS and CDR2 YYNGEE. The CDR3 loop spans 14 amino acids. V was trimmed by 2 bases and J by 8 bases, leaving 16 bases between them. The CDR3 nucleotides read TGTGCCAGCAGCGTCCTAGACGGGGGTGCAGAAGCTTTCTTT. Amino acids: CASSVLDGGAEAFF.

This chain uses TRBV30 with TRBJ2-3; 10 bases align to TRBD2. CDR1 and CDR2 (germline): GTSNPN, SVGIG (reference sequence). V lost 0 bases and J lost 0; bases outside the gene matches: 12. The CDR3 totals 19 residues. As DNA, the CDR3 is TGTGCCTGGAGTGTACAAGGTAGCGGGGGGCTTCCTAGCACAGATACGCAGTATTTT. Its protein product is CAWSVQGSGGLPSTDTQYF. The full variable domain, completed using reference TRBV30 and TRBJ2-3, is SQTIHQWPATLVQPVGSPLSLECTVEGTSNPNLYWYRQAAGRGLQLLFYSVGIGQISSEVPQNLSASRPQDRQFILSSKKLLLSDSGFYLCAWSVQGSGGLPSTDTQYFGPGTRLTVL.

The chain employs TRBV10-2 and TRBJ1-2; D uncertain. CDR1 and CDR2 (germline): WSHSY, SAAADI. This CDR3 has 13 amino acids. Between the trimmed V and J ends, which lost 3 bases and 5 bases, there was a span of 10 bases. CDR3 sequence reads: CASSDTTIYGYTF. CDR3 DNA: TGCGCCAGCAGTGACACCACAATTTATGGCTACACCTTC.

The rearrangement links TRBV19 to TRBJ1-1, with 8 bases that match TRBD1. Germline trimming cut 7 bases from V and 4 bases from J; bases unmatched to any gene: 14. Germline CDR1 reads LNHDA; CDR2 reads SQIVND (reference sequence). The length of the CDR3 is 16 residues. In DNA form, the CDR3 reads TGTGCCAGTACCCAATCCTACAGGGGGTTTGGCACTGAAGCTTTCTTT. Its translation is CASTQSYRGFGTEAFF. Full variable domain (remainder filled in from reference TRBV19 and TRBJ1-1): DGGITQSPKYLFRKEGQNVTLSCEQNLNHDAMYWYRQDPGQGLRLIYYSQIVNDFQKGDIAEGYSVSREKKESFPLTVTSAQKNPTAFYLCASTQSYRGFGTEAFFGQGTRLTVV.

The chain carries TRBV19 and TRBJ1-6; TRBD1 matches 7 bases. Looked up from germline, CDR1 is LNHDA and CDR2 is SQIVND (reference sequence). The CDR3 sequence is 15 residues long. V shed 2 bases, J shed 7 bases, and the junction held 5 bases outside the gene matches. The CDR3 sequence is CASSIQQGSNSPLHF. CDR3 bases: TGTGCCAGTAGTATACAACAGGGGTCCAATTCACCCCTCCACTTT.

DNA for the CDR3: TGTGCCAGCAGCTTCCGGGACAGGGATGGCTACACCTTC. Translating gives CASSFRDRDGYTF. This sequence joins TRBV7-8 and TRBJ1-2; 9 nucleotides agree with TRBD1. Germline CDR1 reads SGHVS; CDR2 reads FQNEAQ. Unmatched junction bases numbered 2, after V lost 3 bases and J lost 6 bases. The CDR3 is 13 residues long.

The chain employs TRBV2 and TRBJ2-7, with TRBD2 identical over 10 bases. Germline V lookup: CDR1 SNHLY, CDR2 FYNNEI. This CDR3 has 15 residues. J lost 4 bases, V lost 0 bases, and 3 bases had no gene match. CDR3 bases: TGTGCCAGCAGTGAAGCTAGCGGGGGGTCTTACGAGCAGTACTTC. This encodes CASSEASGGSYEQYF.

This clone was observed a single time. This chain links TRBV7-9 with TRBJ1-3, with unresolved D. V dropped 4 bases and J dropped 2 bases, with 21 bases sitting between them. Germline CDR1 reads SEHNR; CDR2 reads FQNEAQ (reference sequence). The CDR3 sequence is 18 residues long. CDR3 sequence: CASSSRYPWSLPGNTIYF. The CDR3 bases are TGTGCCAGCAGCTCCAGGTACCCTTGGTCCTTGCCTGGAAACACCATATATTTT. The variable domain in full, with the rest retrieved from reference TRBV7-9 and TRBJ1-3, is DTGVSQNPRHKITKRGQNVTFRCDPISEHNRLYWYRQTLGQGPEFLTYFQNEAQLEKSRLLSDRFSAERPKGSFSTLEIQRTEQGDSAMYLCASSSRYPWSLPGNTIYFGEGSWLTVV.

The chain's CDR3 is CASSIGGGYEQYF. The CDR3 DNA sequence: TGTGCCAGTAGTATAGGGGGGGGATACGAGCAGTACTTC. The chain employs TRBV19 and TRBJ2-7, with TRBD2 identical over 7 bases. V shed 1 base and J 4 bases; nucleotides not matched to a gene: 1. The V gene's germline CDR1 is LNHDA and CDR2 SQIVND (reference sequence). The CDR3 contains 13 residues.

The rearrangement links TRBV30 to TRBJ1-5; unclear D gene. The CDR3 spans 15 residues. The V end was cut by 1 base, the J end by 5 bases, with 15 bases between. The germline V gene has CDR1 GTSNPN and CDR2 SVGIG (reference sequence). The CDR3 spells CAWSERGRRDQPQHF. CDR3 DNA sequence: TGTGCCTGGAGTGAGAGAGGCCGGCGGGATCAGCCCCAGCATTTT.

The V call is TRBV7-2, the J call TRBJ1-4; perhaps TRBD1 as D (5 bases). This CDR3 has 16 amino acids. V was cut by 6 bases and J by 3 bases, with 17 bases left in between. The germline gives CDR1 SGHTA, CDR2 FQGNSA. The CDR3 bases are TGTGCCAGCAGTCCCGGGCCAGGGAAGGCTAATGAAAAACTGTTTTTT. Protein sequence: CASSPGPGKANEKLFF.

The rearrangement links TRBV29-1 to TRBJ1-1; D ambiguous. The V gene's germline CDR1 is SQVTM and CDR2 ANQGSEA. With 4 bases removed from V and 3 bases from J, the gap between germline ends came to 12 bases. CDR3 length: 13 residues. The CDR3 coding sequence is TGCAGCGTTGTACACCTCGCGGACACTGAAGCTTTCTTT. It encodes CSVVHLADTEAFF.

The CDR3 DNA reads TGTGCCAGCAGCTTGGACAGAATCTACAATGAGCAGTTCTTC. Residues: CASSLDRIYNEQFF. The chain uses TRBV7-2 and TRBJ2-1; D is possibly TRBD1 (6 bases). The germline CDR1 and CDR2 sequences are SGHTA and FQGNSA. CDR3 length: 14 amino acids. V lost 3 bases and J 3 bases, leaving 9 bases between the germline ends.

The V gene is TRBV23-1, the J gene TRBJ2-1, with 8 bases matching TRBD1. TRBV23-1 is known as an ORF, though its function is uncertain. The CDR3 runs to 16 residues. V was pared by 4 bases and J by 2 bases, with 7 bases of the junction left unmatched. The CDR3 DNA is TGCGCCAGCAGTCGCCGTGGACAGGGACCCTACAATGAGCAGTTCTTC. Protein: CASSRRGQGPYNEQFF.

The chain couples TRBV11-2 to TRBJ1-2; a possible D gene is TRBD1 (5 bases). CDR1 and CDR2 (germline): SGHAT, FQNNGV. V lost 5 bases and J lost 4, with 8 bases in between. The CDR3 has 12 amino acids. CDR3 DNA: TGTGCCAGCAGCCCTCAGGGCTATGGCTACACCTTC. It specifies CASSPQGYGYTF. Full variable domain (remainder filled in from reference TRBV11-2 and TRBJ1-2): EAGVAQSPRYKIIEKRQSVAFWCNPISGHATLYWYQQILGQGPKLLIQFQNNGVVDDSQLPKDRFSAERLKGVDSTLKIQPAKLEDSAVYLCASSPQGYGYTFGSGTRLTVV.

V is TRBV24-1 and J is TRBJ2-3, with 8 positions matching TRBD2. The junction had 5 bases not matched to a gene; V was cut back by 5 bases and J by 5 bases. CDR1 is KGHDR, CDR2 SFDVKD, per germline. The CDR3 spans 14 residues. The CDR3, as DNA: TGTGCCACCAGTGCGACTAGCGCCCGAGATACGCAGTATTTT. Translating it yields CATSATSARDTQYF.

The genes are TRBV29-1 and TRBJ1-2; TRBD1 agrees at 10 bases. From germline, CDR1 is SQVTM and CDR2 ANQGSEA. Trimming at V came to 0 bases and at J to 5 bases, leaving 9 bases not matched to a gene. The CDR3 runs to 16 residues. The CDR3 reads CSVEDHPGQGIYGYTF. The CDR3 DNA is TGCAGCGTTGAAGATCACCCGGGACAGGGGATTTATGGCTACACCTTC.

J is TRBJ1-1 and V is TRBV18; D possibly corresponds to TRBD1 (5 bases). Trimming pared 6 bases from V and 3 bases from J, leaving 11 bases between. The CDR3 covers 13 residues. The germline gives CDR1 KGHSH, CDR2 LQKENI. The CDR3, as DNA: TGTGCCAGCTCGATTGCGGGGCACACTGAAGCTTTCTTT. Its protein is CASSIAGHTEAFF. Using reference TRBV18 and TRBJ1-1 for the parts outside the CDR3, the full variable domain is NAGVMQNPRHLVRRRGQEARLRCSPMKGHSHVYWYRQLPEEGLKFMVYLQKENIIDESGMPKERFSAEFPKEGPSILRIQQVVRGDSAAYFCASSIAGHTEAFFGQGTRLTVV.

The genes are TRBV19 and TRBJ2-7; 7 bases match TRBD2. The V and J ends lost 5 bases and 3 bases, in that order; junction bases with no gene match: 7. Germline CDR1 reads LNHDA; CDR2 reads SQIVND (reference sequence). This CDR3 has 14 amino acids. CDR3 protein: CASSRGTTFYEQYF. CDR3 bases: TGTGCCAGTAGTCGGGGGACTACTTTCTACGAGCAGTACTTC.

V is TRBV11-3 and J is TRBJ1-3; a weak D match, TRBD1 (5 bases). Germline V gives CDR1 SGHNT, CDR2 YENEEA. The V and J ends lost 2 bases and 4 bases respectively, with 12 bases between them. CDR3 length: 15 amino acids. The CDR3 here is CASSLFGGSGNTIYF. The CDR3 region has the DNA TGTGCCAGCAGCTTATTCGGGGGATCGGGAAACACCATATATTTT.

The rearrangement links TRBV5-1 to TRBJ2-1; no definite D call. Germline CDR1 is SGHRS and CDR2 is YFSETQ. V gave up 4 bases and J gave up 1 base, with 12 bases separating them. The CDR3 consists of 15 residues. The CDR3 DNA sequence: TGCGCCAGCAGCCGACTGGCCGATTCCTACAATGAGCAGTTCTTC. This gives the protein CASSRLADSYNEQFF.

V is TRBV7-9 and J is TRBJ1-5; possibly TRBD1 for D (5 bases). This CDR3 has 14 residues. Looked up from germline, CDR1 is SEHNR and CDR2 is FQNEAQ (reference sequence). Between the trimmed V and J ends, which lost 4 bases and 2 bases, there was a span of 9 bases. Here the CDR3 DNA reads TGTGCCAGCAGCTGGGGCCTAGGCAATCAGCCCCAGCATTTT. Translation: CASSWGLGNQPQHF.

V gene TRBV7-8 combines with J gene TRBJ2-3; D may be TRBD2 (5 bases). V lost 5 bases and J lost 0, with 15 bases in between. The germline V gene encodes CDR1 SGHVS and CDR2 FQNEAQ. The CDR3 is 16 residues long. The CDR3 bases are TGTGCCAGCAGCCCACTAGGGAGCTCTAGCACAGATACGCAGTATTTT. Translation: CASSPLGSSSTDTQYF.

The chain recombines TRBV5-5 with TRBJ1-2; 7 bases are a match to TRBD1. Germline V CDR1 and CDR2: SGHKS, YYEKEE (reference sequence). With V trimmed by 0 bases and J by 3 bases, 2 bases remained unmatched. The CDR3 consists of 14 residues. The chain's CDR3 is CASSLVGTDYGYTF. The CDR3 coding sequence is TGTGCCAGCAGCTTGGTAGGGACAGACTATGGCTACACCTTC.

The V gene is TRBV10-1, the J gene TRBJ2-7; 7 positions match TRBD1. Per the germline V gene, CDR1 is WNHNN and CDR2 is SYGVQD (reference sequence). The CDR3 has 15 residues. Unmatched junction bases numbered 15, after V lost 6 bases and J lost 7 bases. The CDR3, as DNA: TGCGCCAGCAGCCCAGACAGGGCCCAGAGGGGGGAGCAGTACTTC. Protein sequence: CASSPDRAQRGEQYF.

The rearrangement uses TRBV7-9 and TRBJ2-2; TRBD2 matches 7 bases. The junction had 8 bases not matched to a gene; V was cut back by 10 bases and J by 0 bases. The CDR3 length is 15 residues. Looked up from germline, CDR1 is SEHNR and CDR2 is FQNEAQ (reference sequence). In nucleotides, the CDR3 is TGTGCCACTCTTGCTGGGGGGGCGAACACCGGGGAGCTGTTTTTT. Translating it yields CATLAGGANTGELFF.

The CDR3 sequence is CASSDRQGAYNEQFF. CDR3 bases: TGTGCCAGCAGCGATAGACAGGGGGCGTACAATGAGCAGTTCTTC. The chain links TRBV9 to TRBJ2-1; TRBD1 aligns across 10 bases. The germline V gene encodes CDR1 SGDLS and CDR2 YYNGEE. CDR3 length: 15 amino acids. J lost 4 bases, V lost 3 bases, and 4 bases had no gene match.

The chain couples TRBV27 to TRBJ2-3, with D tentatively TRBD2 (7 bases). V lost 6 bases to trimming and J lost 5 bases, with 18 bases between them. The germline CDR1 and CDR2 sequences are MNHEY and SMNVEV (reference sequence). This CDR3 is built from 15 residues. The chain's CDR3 is CASSPMGRGGDTQYF. CDR3 nucleotide sequence: TGTGCCAGCAGCCCCATGGGGAGGGGGGGAGATACGCAGTATTTT.

The J gene is TRBJ1-2, the V gene TRBV5-1; D is ambiguous. The CDR3 is made up of 14 amino acids. Trimming stripped 3 bases from V and 7 bases from J, with 16 bases between. Per germline, CDR1 SGHRS and CDR2 YFSETQ. The CDR3 nucleotides are TGCGCCAGCAGCTCACTGGAGGGAGCTGGTGGCTACACCTTC. Translation gives CASSSLEGAGGYTF.

The chain links TRBV7-2 to TRBJ1-2, with 12 bases matching TRBD1. The V and J ends lost 0 bases and 7 bases, in that order; junction bases with no gene match: 3. The length of the CDR3 is 15 residues. In germline, CDR1 is SGHTA, CDR2 FQGNSA. The CDR3 sequence: CASSLAGQGASGYTF. The CDR3 DNA reads TGTGCCAGCAGCTTAGCGGGACAGGGGGCGTCTGGCTACACCTTC.